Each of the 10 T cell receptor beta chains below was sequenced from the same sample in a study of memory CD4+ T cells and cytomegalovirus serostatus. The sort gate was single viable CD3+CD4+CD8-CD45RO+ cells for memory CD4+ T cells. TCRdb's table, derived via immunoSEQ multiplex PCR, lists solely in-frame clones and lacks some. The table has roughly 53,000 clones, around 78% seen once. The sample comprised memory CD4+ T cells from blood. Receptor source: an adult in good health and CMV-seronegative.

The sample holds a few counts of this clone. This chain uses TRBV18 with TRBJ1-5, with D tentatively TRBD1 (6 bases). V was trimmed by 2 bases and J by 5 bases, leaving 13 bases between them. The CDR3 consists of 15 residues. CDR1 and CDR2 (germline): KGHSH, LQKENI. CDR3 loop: CASSPDRLADQPQHF. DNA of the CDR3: TGTGCCAGCTCACCAGACAGGTTGGCTGATCAGCCCCAGCATTTT.

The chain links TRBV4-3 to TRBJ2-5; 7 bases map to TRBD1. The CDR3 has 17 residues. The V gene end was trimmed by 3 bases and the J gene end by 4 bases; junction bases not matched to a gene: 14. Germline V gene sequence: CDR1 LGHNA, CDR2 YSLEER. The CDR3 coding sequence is TGCGCCAGCAGCCATCTCTCCCGGGACAGCGAGTCAGAGACCCAGTACTTC. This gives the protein CASSHLSRDSESETQYF.

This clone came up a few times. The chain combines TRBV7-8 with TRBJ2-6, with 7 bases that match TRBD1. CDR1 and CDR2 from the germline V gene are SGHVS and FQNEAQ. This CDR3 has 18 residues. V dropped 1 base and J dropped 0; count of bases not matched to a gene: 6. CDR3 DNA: TGTGCCAGCAGCTTAGTTGGGACAGCTCGCTCTGGGGCCAACGTCCTGACTTTC. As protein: CASSLVGTARSGANVLTF.

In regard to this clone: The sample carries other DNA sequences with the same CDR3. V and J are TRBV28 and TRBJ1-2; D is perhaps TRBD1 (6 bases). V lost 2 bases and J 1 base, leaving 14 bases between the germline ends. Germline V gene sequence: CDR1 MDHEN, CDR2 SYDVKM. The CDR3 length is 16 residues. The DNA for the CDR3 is TGTGCCAGCAGTTTAGGCAGGGGCCCCCTTAACTATGGCTACACCTTC. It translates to CASSLGRGPLNYGYTF.

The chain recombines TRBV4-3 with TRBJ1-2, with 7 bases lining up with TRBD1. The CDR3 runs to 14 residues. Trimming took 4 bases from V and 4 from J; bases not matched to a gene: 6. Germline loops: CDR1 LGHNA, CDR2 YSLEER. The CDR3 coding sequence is TGCGCCAGCAGCCCACTCGACAGGGTCTATGGCTACACCTTC. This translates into CASSPLDRVYGYTF.

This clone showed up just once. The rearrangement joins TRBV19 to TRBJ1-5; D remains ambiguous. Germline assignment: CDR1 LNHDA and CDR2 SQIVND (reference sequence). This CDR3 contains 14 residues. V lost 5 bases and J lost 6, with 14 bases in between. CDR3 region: CASSFREGFQPQHF. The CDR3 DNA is TGTGCCAGTAGTTTCCGGGAAGGATTTCAGCCCCAGCATTTT.

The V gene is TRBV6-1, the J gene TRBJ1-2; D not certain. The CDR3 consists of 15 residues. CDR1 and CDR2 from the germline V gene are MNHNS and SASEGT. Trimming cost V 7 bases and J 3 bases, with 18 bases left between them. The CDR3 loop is CASTRAGVWDYGYTF. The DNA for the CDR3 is TGTGCCAGCACCAGAGCGGGTGTCTGGGACTATGGCTACACCTTC.

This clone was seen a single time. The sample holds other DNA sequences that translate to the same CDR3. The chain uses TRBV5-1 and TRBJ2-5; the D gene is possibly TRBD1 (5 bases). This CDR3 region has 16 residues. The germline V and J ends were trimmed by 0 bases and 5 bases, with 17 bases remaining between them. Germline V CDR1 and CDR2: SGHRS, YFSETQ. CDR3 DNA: TGCGCCAGCAGCTTGGGCGTCGGGCAGGGCCAGGAGACCCAGTACTTC. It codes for CASSLGVGQGQETQYF.

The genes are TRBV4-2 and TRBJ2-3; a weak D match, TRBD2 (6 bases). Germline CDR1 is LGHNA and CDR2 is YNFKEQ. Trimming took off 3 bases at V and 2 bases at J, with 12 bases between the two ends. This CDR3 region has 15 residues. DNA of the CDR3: TGTGCCAGCAGCCATCCGGGGGTGGACACAGATACGCAGTATTTT. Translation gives CASSHPGVDTDTQYF.

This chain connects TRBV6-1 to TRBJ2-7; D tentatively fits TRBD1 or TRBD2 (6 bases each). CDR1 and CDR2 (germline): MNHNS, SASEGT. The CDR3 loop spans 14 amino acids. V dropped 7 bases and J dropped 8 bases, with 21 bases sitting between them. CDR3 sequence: CASIRGAEGQKQYF. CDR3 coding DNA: TGTGCCAGCATTAGGGGGGCGGAGGGGCAAAAGCAGTACTTC.